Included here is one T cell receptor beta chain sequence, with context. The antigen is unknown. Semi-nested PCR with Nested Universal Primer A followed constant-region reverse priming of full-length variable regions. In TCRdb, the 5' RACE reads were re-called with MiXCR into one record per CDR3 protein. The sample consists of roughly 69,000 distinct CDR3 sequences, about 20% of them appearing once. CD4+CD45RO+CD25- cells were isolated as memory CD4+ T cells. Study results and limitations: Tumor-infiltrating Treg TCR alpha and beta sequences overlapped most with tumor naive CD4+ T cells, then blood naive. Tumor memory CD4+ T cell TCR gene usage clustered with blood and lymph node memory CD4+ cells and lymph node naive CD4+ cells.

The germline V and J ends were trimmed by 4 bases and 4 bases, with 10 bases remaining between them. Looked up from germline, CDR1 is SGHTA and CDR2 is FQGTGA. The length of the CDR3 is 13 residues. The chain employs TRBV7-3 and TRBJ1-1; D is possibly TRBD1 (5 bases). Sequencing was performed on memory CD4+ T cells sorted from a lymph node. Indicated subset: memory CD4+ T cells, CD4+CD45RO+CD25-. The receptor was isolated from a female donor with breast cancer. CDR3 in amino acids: CASSSIQGTEAFF. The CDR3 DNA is TGTGCCAGCAGCTCCATTCAGGGCACTGAAGCTTTCTTT.